This TCR beta chain was identified during a study of OX40 agonist ivuxolimab in advanced cancers. In the study overall: Patients receiving dose escalation had hepatocellular carcinoma, melanoma, renal cell or head and neck cancer. Patients were roughly 83% male with ages roughly 20 to 90, mean about 60. Study-wide findings and caveats: Some nonresponders likewise displayed low normalized T-cell clonal expansion.

To note about this clone: The antigen remains unidentified.

Assay used: immunoSEQ multiplex PCR; TCRdb lists only in-frame clones, some missing. The table lists approximately 66,000 clones, about 85% of them singletons, with roughly 0.8% in the top ten. The CDR3 sequence is 14 residues long. V was pared by 7 bases and J by 6 bases, with 8 bases of the junction left unmatched. CDR1 and CDR2 (germline): SGHTA, FQGTGA. This receptor was taken from an adult with an advanced solid tumor such as melanoma, head and neck, liver or kidney cancer. V usage is TRBV7-3 and J usage is TRBJ2-1; 8 bases line up with TRBD2. Specimen: CD4+ or CD8+ T cells sorted from blood, collected in a trial of the OX40 agonist ivuxolimab. CDR3 amino acids: CASKFGGTSNEQFF. The CDR3 nucleotides read TGTGCCAGCAAATTTGGCGGGACTAGCAATGAGCAGTTCTTC.